Listed below are T cell receptor beta chains from one sample, sequenced in a study of cytomegalovirus exposure and HLA in healthy donors. Sequenced by immunoSEQ multiplex PCR; TCRdb stores in-frame clones only, minus some. The table shows some 130,000 clones, with about 80% occurring only once. What was sequenced was PBMCs. The receptor set was obtained from a young man in good health and CMV-seronegative. The CDR3 runs from the conserved cysteine through the conserved F or W. The order of the fields is CDR3 length, D gene, clone size, V gene, J gene, CDR3 protein, CDR3 DNA. A D gene is named only where the DNA matches it firmly. Some rows mark clone size as missing; the rest say once, few, many or name a class of expanded clone.

16,.,.,TRBV28,TRBJ1-1,CASSASQGGPNTEAFF,TGTGCCAGCAGTGCTTCACAGGGAGGGCCGAACACTGAAGCTTTCTTT
12,.,.,TRBV28,TRBJ2-1,CASSIQGNEQFF,TGTGCCAGCAGCATCCAGGGGAATGAGCAGTTCTTC
15,.,.,TRBV6-5,TRBJ2-7,CASSDQGRVSYEQYF,TGTGCCAGCAGCGACCAGGGAAGGGTCTCCTACGAGCAGTACTTC
12,.,.,TRBV30,TRBJ2-7,CAWSKQGSEQYF,TGTGCCTGGAGTAAACAGGGTTCCGAGCAGTACTTC
14,.,.,TRBV10-2,TRBJ1-1,CASNQVGGGTEAFF,TGCGCCAGCAACCAGGTCGGGGGGGGCACTGAAGCTTTCTTT
16,TRBD2,.,TRBV18,TRBJ2-2,CASSPRSGRETGELLF,TGTGCCAGCTCACCAAGGAGCGGGAGAGAAACCGGGGAGCTGCTTTTT
15,.,.,TRBV12-5,TRBJ2-2,CASGRSGAGTGELFF,TGTGCTAGTGGACGTTCAGGGGCGGGCACCGGGGAGCTGTTTTTT
20,TRBD2,.,TRBV9,TRBJ2-1,CASSVMGKLAESLPYNEQFF,TGTGCCAGCAGCGTAATGGGAAAACTAGCGGAGTCCCTTCCCTACAATGAGCAGTTCTTC
18,.,once,TRBV27,TRBJ2-3,CASSLSGGYGWSTDTQYF,TGTGCCAGCAGTCTTAGCGGAGGCTACGGGTGGAGCACAGATACGCAGTATTTT
15,.,.,TRBV7-3,TRBJ2-5,CASSWTAGSQETQYF,TGTGCCAGCAGCTGGACAGCTGGAAGCCAAGAGACCCAGTACTTC
19,TRBD2,.,TRBV7-9,TRBJ2-1,CASSLEGGGRASAFNEQFF,TGTGCCAGCAGCTTAGAAGGGGGCGGGAGGGCTTCTGCGTTCAATGAGCAGTTCTTC
14,.,.,TRBV7-6,TRBJ2-5,CASSLAGQGETQYF,TGTGCCAGCAGCTTAGCCGGGCAGGGGGAGACCCAGTACTTC
13,.,.,TRBV5-6,TRBJ2-5,CASGQGALETQYF,TGTGCCAGCGGCCAGGGTGCCCTAGAGACCCAGTACTTC
13,.,.,TRBV5-4,TRBJ2-2,CASSGQNTGELFF,TGTGCCAGCAGCGGGCAGAACACCGGGGAGCTGTTTTTT
14,.,.,TRBV19,TRBJ1-2,CASSDGSSRGGYTF,TGTGCCAGTAGCGACGGATCGTCCCGCGGTGGCTACACCTTC
11,.,few,TRBV7-9,TRBJ2-3,CASIAGDTQYF,TGTGCCAGCATCGCGGGAGATACGCAGTATTTT
14,.,.,TRBV27,TRBJ2-7,CASSINRQANEQYF,TGTGCCAGCAGTATCAACCGACAGGCTAACGAGCAGTACTTC
16,.,.,TRBV28,TRBJ2-2,CASSLRGPANTGELFF,TGTGCCAGCAGTTTACGCGGGCCCGCGAACACCGGGGAGCTGTTTTTT
16,TRBD2,.,TRBV19,TRBJ2-7,CASSVRTSGTSYEQYF,TGTGCCAGTAGTGTCCGGACTAGCGGGACGAGTTACGAGCAGTACTTC
15,.,.,TRBV5-1,TRBJ1-2,CASSPLTGSNYGYTF,TGCGCCAGCAGCCCTTTGACAGGCAGTAACTATGGCTACACCTTC
11,.,once,TRBV10-2,TRBJ1-1,CASSDSSEAFF,TGCGCCAGCAGTGATAGTTCTGAAGCTTTCTTT
15,.,once,TRBV5-1,TRBJ2-1,CASSYLRGANNEQFF,TGCGCCAGCAGCTACCTTAGAGGCGCGAACAATGAGCAGTTCTTC
15,.,.,TRBV5-1,TRBJ1-6,CASSPPDSPLSPLHF,TGCGCCAGTAGCCCACCGGACAGCCCCCTTTCACCCCTCCACTTT
16,TRBD2,.,TRBV27,TRBJ2-1,CASSLRVASGYNEQFF,TGTGCCAGCAGTCTAAGGGTGGCTAGCGGGTACAATGAGCAGTTCTTC
16,.,.,TRBV7-9,TRBJ1-2,CASSFLTPGSNYGYTF,TGTGCCAGCAGCTTTCTGACACCCGGGAGTAACTATGGCTACACCTTC
13,.,.,TRBV2,TRBJ2-1,CASLGPPWDEQFF,TGTGCCAGCTTGGGGCCCCCTTGGGATGAGCAGTTCTTC
15,TRBD2,.,TRBV7-9,TRBJ2-1,CASSPGLVLYNEQFF,TGTGCCAGCAGCCCAGGACTAGTGCTCTACAATGAGCAGTTCTTC
14,TRBD2,.,TRBV10-3,TRBJ2-3,CAIGTSGSTDTQYF,TGTGCCATAGGGACTAGCGGAAGCACAGATACGCAGTATTTT
14,TRBD1,once,TRBV5-1,TRBJ1-4,CASSTGQGREKLFF,TGCGCCAGCAGCACTGGACAGGGGCGGGAAAAACTGTTTTTT
15,TRBD1,.,TRBV2,TRBJ1-5,CASSWDSHSNQPQHF,TGTGCCAGCAGTTGGGACAGCCATAGCAATCAGCCCCAGCATTTT
16,.,.,TRBV6-5,TRBJ2-5,CASSYSSSPGVETQYF,TGTGCCAGCAGTTACTCTAGTAGCCCAGGGGTAGAGACCCAGTACTTC
13,.,.,TRBV11-2,TRBJ2-7,CASSSIQDHEQYF,TGTGCCAGCAGCTCCATACAGGACCACGAGCAGTACTTC
15,.,.,TRBV18,TRBJ2-2,CASSPPGRGTGELFF,TGTGCCAGCTCACCACCGGGACGGGGGACCGGGGAGCTGTTTTTT
16,.,.,TRBV7-8,TRBJ1-5,CASSLTGTRGNQPQHF,TGTGCCAGCAGCCTTACCGGGACAAGGGGAAATCAGCCCCAGCATTTT
13,TRBD2,.,TRBV7-3,TRBJ2-3,CASSSTSVDTQYF,TGTGCCAGCAGCTCAACTAGCGTTGATACGCAGTATTTT
15,.,.,TRBV19,TRBJ1-4,CASRDGTKGDEKLFF,TGTGCCAGTAGGGACGGGACAAAAGGAGATGAAAAACTGTTTTTT
13,.,.,TRBV27,TRBJ1-1,CASSLTGNTEAFF,TGTGCCAGCAGTTTGACAGGAAACACTGAAGCTTTCTTT
14,TRBD2,.,TRBV5-1,TRBJ2-5,CASKPLAGIETQYF,TGCGCCAGCAAGCCGCTAGCGGGAATTGAGACCCAGTACTTC
16,.,.,TRBV29-1,TRBJ1-2,CSVDYLVGTSVEGYTF,TGCAGCGTTGATTACCTAGTTGGGACTTCGGTGGAGGGCTACACCTTC
13,TRBD2,.,TRBV5-1,TRBJ2-1,CASRPTSGEEQFF,TGCGCCAGCAGACCGACTAGCGGGGAAGAGCAGTTCTTC
16,TRBD2,.,TRBV25-1,TRBJ2-3,CASSGRAGLAGNTQYF,TGTGCCAGCAGTGGCCGGGCGGGACTAGCGGGCAATACGCAGTATTTT
15,TRBD2,.,TRBV4-3,TRBJ2-7,CASSQAGTSLNEQYF,TGCGCCAGCAGCCAAGCCGGGACTAGTCTCAACGAGCAGTACTTC
16,TRBD2,.,TRBV11-1,TRBJ2-3,CASSLRLAGDTDTQYF,TGTGCCAGCAGCTTAAGGCTAGCGGGAGACACAGATACGCAGTATTTT
16,TRBD2,.,TRBV9,TRBJ2-4,CASSVGEGRAKNIQYF,TGTGCCAGCAGCGTAGGGGAGGGGAGAGCCAAAAACATTCAGTACTTC
15,TRBD2,.,TRBV5-1,TRBJ2-1,CASQAWASGTNEQFF,TGCGCCAGTCAAGCTTGGGCTAGCGGGACCAATGAGCAGTTCTTC
14,.,.,TRBV27,TRBJ1-1,CASSLLGMDTEAFF,TGTGCCAGCAGTTTATTGGGCATGGACACTGAAGCTTTCTTT
15,.,.,TRBV10-3,TRBJ2-7,CAISEISDQLTEQYF,TGTGCCATCAGTGAGATAAGTGATCAACTTACCGAGCAGTACTTC
15,TRBD2,.,TRBV6-5,TRBJ2-1,CASSLAGGISNEQFF,TGTGCCAGCAGTCTAGCGGGAGGTATTAGCAATGAGCAGTTCTTC
10,.,.,TRBV20-1,TRBJ2-1,CSARLNEQFF,TGCAGTGCTCGACTTAATGAGCAGTTCTTC
14,TRBD1,few,TRBV5-6,TRBJ1-2,CASSSGDRTYGYTF,TGTGCCAGCAGCTCGGGGGACAGGACCTATGGCTACACCTTC
16,TRBD2,.,TRBV7-9,TRBJ2-3,CASSPRLAGVTDTQYF,TGTGCCAGCAGCCCTAGACTAGCGGGAGTTACAGATACGCAGTATTTT
12,.,.,TRBV27,TRBJ1-1,CAKGRLNTEAFF,TGTGCCAAGGGGAGGTTGAACACTGAAGCTTTCTTT
12,TRBD1,few,TRBV6-5,TRBJ1-2,CASSRQGTGYTF,TGTGCCAGCAGTCGACAGGGTACCGGCTACACCTTC
13,.,.,TRBV7-9,TRBJ2-1,CASSSSTGNEQFF,TGTGCCAGCAGCTCGAGTACGGGCAATGAGCAGTTCTTC
18,TRBD2,.,TRBV7-3,TRBJ2-3,CASSLTAGGGGPTDTQYF,TGTGCCAGCAGCTTAACAGCGGGAGGGGGGGGCCCCACAGATACGCAGTATTTT
13,.,once,TRBV7-9,TRBJ2-2,CASSLELIGELFF,TGTGCCAGCAGCTTGGAACTAATCGGGGAGCTGTTTTTT
10,.,.,TRBV30,TRBJ1-2,CAWSEHGYTF,TGTGCCTGGAGTGAGCATGGCTACACCTTC
17,.,.,TRBV9,TRBJ1-5,CASSAGGGRFGNQPQHF,TGTGCCAGCAGCGCCGGGGGGGGGAGATTCGGCAATCAGCCCCAGCATTTT
13,.,.,TRBV28,TRBJ2-3,CASSSPPTDTQYF,TGTGCCAGCAGTTCTCCTCCCACAGATACGCAGTATTTT